The 27 T cell receptor beta chains presented below share a single source sample, sequenced in a study of cytotoxic CD8 clonotypes in ibrutinib-treated CLL. Sequenced by immunoSEQ multiplex PCR; TCRdb stores in-frame clones only, minus some. The repertoire includes 19,000 or so clones, 65% to 85% of them detected once, and roughly 5.8% sits in the top ten. The sample here was PBMCs, taken before ibrutinib treatment. The origin of the receptors is a human donor with chronic lymphocytic leukemia.

The chain combines TRBV15 with TRBJ2-6; D gene uncertain. Germline V gene lookup returns CDR1 LNHNV and CDR2 YYDKDF (reference sequence). The CDR3 loop spans 18 amino acids. V was cut by 3 bases and J by 0 bases, with 15 bases left in between. In DNA, the CDR3 is TGTGCCACCAGCAGCCCAGGCAGATCCTCCTCTGGGGCCAACGTCCTGACTTTC. Translation gives CATSSPGRSSSGANVLTF.

The chain recombines TRBV7-3 with TRBJ2-1; 13 positions agree with TRBD2. Trimming removed 3 bases from V and 9 bases from J; junction bases left unmatched: 5. The germline V gene encodes CDR1 SGHTA and CDR2 FQGTGA. CDR3 length: 15 residues. CDR3 protein: CASSFTSGGAGEQFF. The DNA of the CDR3 is TGTGCCAGCAGCTTCACTAGCGGGGGGGCCGGTGAGCAGTTCTTC.

The gene calls are TRBV11-2 and TRBJ2-5; maybe TRBD1 (6 bases). The CDR3 loop spans 14 amino acids. V was trimmed by 3 bases and J by 1 base, leaving 9 bases between them. Germline CDR1 and CDR2: SGHAT and FQNNGV. The chain's CDR3 is CASSFLGAQETQYF. The CDR3 DNA reads as TGTGCCAGCAGCTTCTTGGGGGCCCAAGAGACCCAGTACTTC.

This chain joins TRBV11-2 and TRBJ2-7; 8 positions match TRBD2. CDR1 and CDR2 (germline): SGHAT, FQNNGV. Losses at the gene ends were 10 bases for V and 0 bases for J; bases not matched to a gene: 11. The CDR3 loop spans 15 amino acids. CDR3 in DNA: TGTGCCACAGCGGGGGCGGCGGGGGCCTCCTACGAGCAGTACTTC. It encodes CATAGAAGASYEQYF.

V usage is TRBV30 and J usage is TRBJ1-4; possible D gene TRBD1, 5 bases. The CDR3 loop spans 16 amino acids. Germline loops: CDR1 GTSNPN, CDR2 SVGIG (reference sequence). Trimming removed 2 bases from V and 10 bases from J, with 23 bases in between. The CDR3 spells CAWSSPGQGTLRKLFF. For the CDR3, the DNA is TGTGCCTGGAGTTCTCCGGGGCAGGGAACACTCAGAAAACTGTTTTTT.

The chain combines TRBV11-1 with TRBJ2-1; 12 bases map to TRBD2. J lost 1 base, V lost 4 bases, and 5 bases had no gene match. Germline CDR1 and CDR2: SGHAT and FQDESV (reference sequence). The CDR3 totals 17 residues. The CDR3 region is CASSSLTSGGSYNEQFF. The CDR3 DNA is TGTGCCAGCAGCTCGCTGACTAGCGGGGGTTCCTACAATGAGCAGTTCTTC.

V gene TRBV4-2 combines with J gene TRBJ1-4, with 7 bases aligning to TRBD1. The CDR3 extends over 14 amino acids. Trimming removed 0 bases from V and 5 bases from J; junction bases left unmatched: 0. Per germline, CDR1 LGHNA and CDR2 YNFKEQ. CDR3 region: CASSQDRGNEKLFF. In DNA, the CDR3 is TGTGCCAGCAGCCAAGACAGGGGGAATGAAAAACTGTTTTTT.

The genes are TRBV27 and TRBJ1-1; D unresolved. Germline CDR1 MNHEY, CDR2 SMNVEV (reference sequence). The CDR3 runs 15 residues. V lost 6 bases and J 2 bases, leaving 16 bases between the germline ends. The CDR3 reads CASSFSSRVNTEAFF. The CDR3 DNA reads as TGTGCCAGCAGCTTTTCATCCCGGGTAAACACTGAAGCTTTCTTT.

The V call is TRBV5-3, the J call TRBJ1-5; D uncertain. TRBV5-3 carries the ORF label, with uncertain function. The CDR3 runs 15 residues. V was trimmed by 0 bases and J by 5 bases, leaving 12 bases between them. The chain's CDR3 is CARSLGRRRDQPQHF. Written as DNA, the CDR3 is TGTGCCAGAAGCTTGGGGAGGAGGAGAGATCAGCCCCAGCATTTT.

The V and J genes are TRBV15 and TRBJ2-1; no clear D gene. The CDR3 extends over 15 amino acids. Trimming removed 4 bases from V and 0 bases from J, with 10 bases in between. Per the germline V gene, CDR1 is LNHNV and CDR2 is YYDKDF (reference sequence). DNA for the CDR3: TGTGCCACCAGCAAGTGGGAAAGCTCCTACAATGAGCAGTTCTTC. Translating it yields CATSKWESSYNEQFF.

V and J are TRBV7-5 and TRBJ1-2. TRBV7-5 is a pseudogene. This CDR3 region has 8 residues. CDR3 coding DNA: TGTGTCAGCCGAAAACCCCGGTTC. Protein product: CVSRKPRF.

The chain has TRBV11-3 and TRBJ2-2; D is possibly TRBD2 (7 bases). This CDR3 has 14 residues. V shed 5 bases and J shed 4 bases, with 11 bases lying between them. Germline assignment: CDR1 SGHNT and CDR2 YENEEA. The CDR3 spells CASSPGGRTGELFF. The CDR3 DNA reads as TGTGCCAGCAGCCCGGGGGGCCGCACCGGGGAGCTGTTTTTT.

The gene calls are TRBV13 and TRBJ2-3, with 9 bases that match TRBD1. Trimming removed 5 bases from V and 3 bases from J; junction bases left unmatched: 6. The CDR3 is made up of 15 amino acids. In germline, CDR1 is PRHDT, CDR2 FYEKMQ (reference sequence). The DNA for the CDR3 is TGTGCCAGCAGCCCGACAGGGGGTTTGACAGATACGCAGTATTTT. Protein: CASSPTGGLTDTQYF.

This clone appeared a few times. V is TRBV10-1 and J is TRBJ1-6; the D is unclear. The CDR3 is made up of 13 amino acids. The germline CDR1 and CDR2 sequences are WNHNN and SYGVQD (reference sequence). Trimming cost V 8 bases and J 7 bases, with 12 bases left between them. CDR3 protein: CASQDGLNSPLHF. CDR3 nucleotides: TGCGCCAGCCAGGACGGCTTGAATTCACCCCTCCACTTT.

J is TRBJ2-7 and V is TRBV27, with TRBD1 matching 9 bases. Germline V gene lookup returns CDR1 MNHEY and CDR2 SMNVEV (reference sequence). With V trimmed by 6 bases and J by 3 bases, 9 bases remained unmatched. The length of the CDR3 is 15 residues. The CDR3 sequence: CASRGSGQGIYEQYF. The CDR3 DNA reads as TGTGCCAGCAGGGGGTCGGGACAGGGAATCTACGAGCAGTACTTC.

V gene TRBV10-3 combines with J gene TRBJ2-7; a weak D match, TRBD1 (6 bases). The germline gives CDR1 ENHRY, CDR2 SYGVKD. The CDR3 is 13 amino acids. The V gene lost 6 bases and the J gene lost 4 bases, with 13 bases spanning the gap. CDR3 sequence: CAIRKTGSYEQYF. Written as DNA, the CDR3 is TGTGCCATCAGGAAGACAGGTTCATACGAGCAGTACTTC.

The chain recombines TRBV19 with TRBJ1-2; weak D call: TRBD1 (5 bases). This CDR3 has 12 amino acids. The ends were cut back, 3 bases at V and 10 bases at J, with 12 bases in the middle. CDR1 is LNHDA and CDR2 is SQIVND in the germline V gene (reference sequence). The CDR3 bases are TGTGCCAGTAGTATCATCCGGGACGTCTACACCTTC. Protein: CASSIIRDVYTF. Filled out from reference TRBV19 and TRBJ1-2, the complete variable domain reads DGGITQSPKYLFRKEGQNVTLSCEQNLNHDAMYWYRQDPGQGLRLIYYSQIVNDFQKGDIAEGYSVSREKKESFPLTVTSAQKNPTAFYLCASSIIRDVYTFGSGTRLTVV.

The V gene is TRBV7-2, the J gene TRBJ1-1; 8 bases fit TRBD1. The CDR3 runs to 16 residues. Germline V gene data show CDR1 as SGHTA and CDR2 as FQGNSA. After removal of 5 bases from V and 0 bases from J, the junction contained 8 bases not matched to a gene. The CDR3 reads CASSPDRGPMNTEAFF. The CDR3 bases are TGTGCCAGCAGCCCAGACAGGGGCCCTATGAACACTGAAGCTTTCTTT.

The chain combines TRBV25-1 with TRBJ2-3, with 13 bases that match TRBD2. Per germline, CDR1 MGHDK and CDR2 SYGVNS. The CDR3 runs 16 residues. V lost 4 bases and J lost 5; bases outside the gene matches: 6. This CDR3 is CASSVTSGGKEDTQYF. The CDR3 DNA is TGTGCCAGCAGTGTGACTAGCGGGGGGAAAGAAGATACGCAGTATTTT.

J is TRBJ1-1 and V is TRBV5-4, with 7 nucleotides matching TRBD1. The CDR3 spans 17 residues. J gave up 9 bases and V 4 bases, and 21 bases lay outside the gene matches. The germline V gene encodes CDR1 SGHNT and CDR2 YYREEE (reference sequence). The CDR3 DNA sequence: TGTGCCAGCAGCGGACGTCCGAGACAGGGTATTTATCGCCAAGCTTTCTTT. Translation: CASSGRPRQGIYRQAFF.

Only a few counts were recorded for this clone. CDR3 protein: CASSSRTGNTEAFF. The CDR3 bases are TGTGCCAGCAGTAGTCGGACAGGTAACACTGAAGCTTTCTTT. The chain has TRBV6-5 and TRBJ1-1; 7 positions agree with TRBD1. J gave up 2 bases and V 5 bases, and 5 bases lay outside the gene matches. The CDR3 has 14 amino acids. Germline loops: CDR1 MNHEY, CDR2 SVGAGI.

The chain carries TRBV6-1 and TRBJ1-2; D uncertain. CDR3 size: 13 residues. The germline gives CDR1 MNHNS, CDR2 SASEGT. With 4 bases removed from V and 4 bases from J, the gap between germline ends came to 10 bases. The CDR3 DNA sequence: TGTGCCAGCAGTGCCAGGAGCACCTATGGCTACACCTTC. Amino acid sequence: CASSARSTYGYTF.

A few counts support this clone. The J gene is TRBJ1-2, the V gene TRBV18; 7 bases map to TRBD1. Germline V gene sequence: CDR1 KGHSH, CDR2 LQKENI. V trimming: 4 bases; J trimming: 2 bases; junction bases outside the gene matches: 4. The CDR3 is 14 amino acids. The CDR3 sequence is CASSLTGQNYGYTF. Written as DNA, the CDR3 is TGTGCCAGCTCACTTACGGGACAGAACTATGGCTACACCTTC.

The chain is built from TRBV9 and TRBJ1-1, with 7 bases fitting TRBD1. Trimming took 3 bases from V and 5 from J; bases not matched to a gene: 10. CDR1 and CDR2 from the germline V gene are SGDLS and YYNGEE. This CDR3 region has 15 residues. In nucleotides, the CDR3 is TGTGCCAGCAGCGAAACGGGACAGCCAACTACTGAAGCTTTCTTT. This codes for CASSETGQPTTEAFF.

The chain joins TRBV28 to TRBJ1-5; possibly TRBD1 for D (6 bases). This CDR3 is 18 amino acids long. V was cut by 2 bases and J by 0 bases, with 17 bases left in between. Germline loops: CDR1 MDHEN, CDR2 SYDVKM. The CDR3 protein is CASSLDTGGGYSNQPQHF. As DNA, the CDR3 is TGTGCCAGCAGTTTAGACACCGGGGGCGGATATAGCAATCAGCCCCAGCATTTT.

The V and J genes are TRBV7-2 and TRBJ1-5, with D maybe TRBD1 (6 bases). V lost 2 bases and J lost 2, with 16 bases in between. The CDR3 totals 17 residues. Germline CDR1 and CDR2: SGHTA and FQGNSA. The CDR3 reads CASSLKVGGGGNQPQHF. The CDR3 bases are TGTGCCAGCAGCTTAAAGGTTGGAGGGGGAGGCAATCAGCCCCAGCATTTT.

The chain links TRBV27 to TRBJ1-1; 8 nucleotides match TRBD1. The CDR3 runs 15 residues. V lost 3 bases, J lost 5 bases, and 8 bases stayed unmatched. CDR1 is MNHEY and CDR2 is SMNVEV in the germline V gene (reference sequence). The CDR3 is CASSFRQGARTEAFF. The CDR3 DNA reads TGTGCCAGCAGTTTCCGCCAGGGGGCTAGGACTGAAGCTTTCTTT.